This T cell receptor beta chain was profiled in a study of shared clonotypes between healthy human individuals. Naive CD8 cells were CD45RO-negative, positively selected for CCR7, excluding terminally differentiated effector memory CD45RA+ cells. Assay used: immunoSEQ multiplex PCR; TCRdb lists only in-frame clones, some missing. This table holds roughly 2,000,000 clones, 93% found once. Germline V lookup: CDR1 SGHNT, CDR2 YYREEE (reference sequence). The CDR3 length is 16 residues. Trimming pared 1 base from V and 13 bases from J, leaving 24 bases between. The receptor was isolated from a man in his late teens or twenties in good health. Some clones in this sample may be carry-over from other donors' samples. The chain is built from TRBV5-4 and TRBJ2-1, with D unclear. The sample was naive CD8+ T cells from PBMCs. CDR3 in amino acids: CASSLPSRDFVEHQFF. CDR3 bases: TGTGCCAGCAGCTTGCCTAGTCGTGATTTCGTGGAGCATCAGTTCTTC.